Below, 22 T cell receptor beta chains from the same sample are listed, as sequenced in a study of blood T cell repertoires in COVID-19. TCRdb's table, derived via immunoSEQ multiplex PCR, lists solely in-frame clones and lacks some. The table shows about 250,000 clones, with around 85% occurring only once. Sample: peripheral blood. These receptors originate from a human donor with COVID-19, enrolled during active disease. The donor label of this sample is uncertain.

The V gene is TRBV29-1, the J gene TRBJ2-3; possibly TRBD1 for D (5 bases). CDR1 and CDR2 from the germline V gene are SQVTM and ANQGSEA. The CDR3 runs to 13 residues. V dropped 6 bases and J dropped 2 bases, with 12 bases sitting between them. DNA for the CDR3: TGCAGCGTCCCCAAGGGGCTCACAGATACGCAGTATTTT. Translation gives CSVPKGLTDTQYF.

The chain couples TRBV18 to TRBJ1-3; 8 bases are a match to TRBD1. There are 16 residues in the CDR3. Germline trimming cut 6 bases from V and 0 bases from J; bases unmatched to any gene: 7. Germline CDR1 is KGHSH and CDR2 is LQKENI. The CDR3 DNA follows: TGTGCCAGCTCGGCGACAGGGGTCCGCTCTGGAAACACCATATATTTT. Protein product: CASSATGVRSGNTIYF.

V usage is TRBV2 and J usage is TRBJ1-2, with D tentatively TRBD1 (6 bases). CDR1 and CDR2 (germline): SNHLY, FYNNEI. The V end was cut by 1 base, the J end by 2 bases, with 11 bases between. This CDR3 has 15 residues. This chain's CDR3 is CASSEGQGLNYGYTF. The CDR3 DNA sequence: TGTGCCAGCAGTGAAGGGCAGGGGCTGAACTATGGCTACACCTTC.

This clone has only one observation. The chain recombines TRBV7-3 with TRBJ2-5; 12 bases fit TRBD2. J lost 9 bases, V lost 5 bases, and 22 bases had no gene match. The CDR3 contains 19 residues. Germline CDR1 is SGHTA and CDR2 is FQGTGA. The CDR3 reads CASSPGSGLAGIKRRPQYF. As DNA, the CDR3 is TGTGCCAGCAGCCCTGGCTCGGGACTAGCGGGTATCAAGAGGCGGCCCCAGTACTTC.

The chain employs TRBV30 and TRBJ1-4, with a tentative D call TRBD1 (6 bases). V gave up 3 bases and J gave up 3 bases, with 11 bases separating them. CDR3 length: 14 amino acids. Germline CDR1 and CDR2: GTSNPN and SVGIG (reference sequence). The CDR3 bases are TGTGCCTGGAGCCCAGGGGAGCCTAATGAAAAACTGTTTTTT. This codes for CAWSPGEPNEKLFF. The complete variable domain, with remaining parts taken from reference TRBV30 and TRBJ1-4, reads SQTIHQWPATLVQPVGSPLSLECTVEGTSNPNLYWYRQAAGRGLQLLFYSVGIGQISSEVPQNLSASRPQDRQFILSSKKLLLSDSGFYLCAWSPGEPNEKLFFGSGTQLSVL.

V usage is TRBV4-1 and J usage is TRBJ1-3, with TRBD1 as a possible D gene (6 bases). There are 17 residues in the CDR3. Looked up from germline, CDR1 is MGHRA and CDR2 is YSYEKL. The V end was cut by 1 base, the J end by 0 bases, with 13 bases between. CDR3 sequence: CASSQAINRDSGNTIYF. The CDR3 coding sequence is TGCGCCAGCAGCCAAGCTATCAACAGGGACTCTGGAAACACCATATATTTT.

The V and J genes are TRBV19 and TRBJ1-5, with D maybe TRBD1 (6 bases). The germline V and J ends were trimmed by 8 bases and 4 bases, with 18 bases remaining between them. CDR1 and CDR2 (germline): LNHDA, SQIVND (reference sequence). This CDR3 region has 15 residues. CDR3 loop: CASVQFGRGNQPQHF. Written as DNA, the CDR3 is TGTGCCAGTGTCCAGTTTGGCAGGGGAAATCAGCCCCAGCATTTT.

V usage is TRBV28 and J usage is TRBJ2-1; 7 nucleotides align to TRBD2. From germline, CDR1 is MDHEN and CDR2 SYDVKM. CDR3 length: 14 amino acids. V shed 1 base and J 7 bases; nucleotides not matched to a gene: 4. The CDR3 DNA is TGTGCCAGCAGTTTATCTAGCGGACTTAATGAGCAGTTCTTC. Its protein is CASSLSSGLNEQFF.

This clone was picked up one time. The rearrangement uses TRBV9 and TRBJ1-4; 9 nucleotides align to TRBD1. J gave up 8 bases and V 3 bases, and 5 bases lay outside the gene matches. CDR3 length: 14 amino acids. From germline, CDR1 is SGDLS and CDR2 YYNGEE. The CDR3 spells CASSATGGPEKLFF. The CDR3, as DNA: TGTGCCAGCAGCGCAACAGGGGGCCCCGAAAAACTGTTTTTT.

This clone was seen only a few times. The chain couples TRBV4-1 to TRBJ1-1, with 7 bases identical to TRBD1. This CDR3 comprises 17 residues. V trimming: 0 bases; J trimming: 0 bases; junction bases outside the gene matches: 7. Germline lookup yields CDR1 MGHRA and CDR2 YSYEKL. In DNA form, the CDR3 reads TGCGCCAGCAGCCAAGAGAGGGGCAGGGGGGTGAACACTGAAGCTTTCTTT. It translates to CASSQERGRGVNTEAFF.

The V and J genes are TRBV5-6 and TRBJ2-1; D gene ambiguous. Germline CDR1 is SGHDT and CDR2 is YYEEEE. The CDR3 spans 15 residues. V was cut by 3 bases and J by 0 bases, with 10 bases left in between. The chain's CDR3 is CASSSALGSYNEQFF. DNA of the CDR3: TGTGCCAGCAGCTCTGCTCTCGGCTCCTACAATGAGCAGTTCTTC.

The CDR3 coding sequence is TGTGCCAGCTCACCAAATCAACGGGAAGCTTTCTTT. Its protein product is CASSPNQREAFF. The rearrangement links TRBV18 to TRBJ1-1; D is ambiguous. Germline assignment: CDR1 KGHSH and CDR2 LQKENI. The CDR3 sequence is 12 residues long. Between the trimmed V and J ends, which lost 2 bases and 8 bases, there was a span of 9 bases.

The chain links TRBV28 to TRBJ1-2; D remains ambiguous. Germline V gives CDR1 MDHEN, CDR2 SYDVKM. V was pared by 7 bases and J by 10 bases, with 19 bases between. This CDR3 comprises 13 residues. CDR3 coding DNA: TGTGCCAGCACCCCGAGCGGTATCTCTACCTACACCTTC. It codes for CASTPSGISTYTF.

The gene calls are TRBV12-3 or TRBV12-4 and TRBJ2-7; the D is unclear. Trimming cost V 6 bases and J 2 bases, with 11 bases left between them. The CDR3 spans 13 residues. CDR3 sequence: CASSTIVTYEQYF. CDR3 DNA: TGTGCCAGCAGCACCATAGTCACCTACGAGCAGTACTTC.

This chain connects TRBV19 to TRBJ1-1; possible D gene TRBD1, 5 bases. CDR3 length: 15 amino acids. V was trimmed by 3 bases and J by 0 bases, leaving 11 bases between them. CDR1 and CDR2 (germline): LNHDA, SQIVND (reference sequence). The CDR3 spells CASSIVAGVNTEAFF. CDR3 DNA sequence: TGTGCCAGTAGTATCGTCGCGGGGGTGAACACTGAAGCTTTCTTT.

V usage is TRBV19 and J usage is TRBJ1-1; tentative D call: TRBD1 (5 bases). The CDR3 sequence is 14 residues long. Per the germline V gene, CDR1 is LNHDA and CDR2 is SQIVND (reference sequence). Trimming took 3 bases from V and 5 from J, leaving 13 bases between them. CDR3 DNA sequence: TGTGCCAGTAGTATCGGAGGGGTTGGGACTGAAGCTTTCTTT. Protein: CASSIGGVGTEAFF.

This clone appeared a single time. The chain links TRBV5-1 to TRBJ2-1, with 7 nucleotides matching TRBD2. Germline CDR1 and CDR2: SGHRS and YFSETQ. With 0 bases clipped from V and 4 bases from J, the junction kept 13 bases outside the gene matches. CDR3 size: 18 residues. The CDR3 spells CASSLAPFDGRLYNEQFF. DNA for the CDR3: TGCGCCAGCAGCTTGGCTCCCTTCGACGGGAGGTTATACAATGAGCAGTTCTTC. Supplemented by reference TRBV5-1 and TRBJ2-1, the full variable domain reads KAGVTQTPRYLIKTRGQQVTLSCSPISGHRSVSWYQQTPGQGLQFLFEYFSETQRNKGNFPGRFSGRQFSNSRSEMNVSTLELGDSALYLCASSLAPFDGRLYNEQFFGPGTRLTVL.

V usage is TRBV5-1 and J usage is TRBJ1-2; 7 bases map to TRBD1. Germline lookup yields CDR1 SGHRS and CDR2 YFSETQ. Trimming took 2 bases from V and 6 from J; bases not matched to a gene: 13. The CDR3 consists of 16 residues. The CDR3 sequence: CASSLIGQAAGNGYTF. For the CDR3, the DNA is TGCGCCAGCAGCTTAATTGGACAGGCGGCGGGGAATGGCTACACCTTC.

The rearrangement uses TRBV28 and TRBJ1-1; a possible D gene is TRBD1 (5 bases). Germline loops: CDR1 MDHEN, CDR2 SYDVKM. V was clipped by 8 bases and J by 0 bases, with 13 bases between them. CDR3 length equals 14 residues. The CDR3 nucleotides read TGTGCCAGCGGCCGACAGCTCATGAACACTGAAGCTTTCTTT. It yields the protein CASGRQLMNTEAFF.

The chain links TRBV4-3 to TRBJ2-7, with 13 positions matching TRBD2. V was clipped by 4 bases and J by 0 bases; unmatched bases: 6. Germline values: CDR1 LGHNA, CDR2 YSLEER. The CDR3 extends over 17 amino acids. In DNA, the CDR3 is TGCGCCAGCAGCCCGGGACTAGCGGGATTACTCTCCTACGAGCAGTACTTC. Its protein is CASSPGLAGLLSYEQYF.

This clone has just a few counts. V is TRBV7-2 and J is TRBJ2-7, with 7 bases identical to TRBD2. The CDR3 runs 13 residues. V dropped 5 bases and J dropped 6; count of bases not matched to a gene: 7. From germline, CDR1 is SGHTA and CDR2 FQGNSA. The CDR3 region is CASSRLAGFEQYF. The CDR3 nucleotides read TGTGCCAGCAGCCGACTAGCCGGCTTCGAGCAGTACTTC.

A few counts support this clone. This sequence joins TRBV30 and TRBJ2-1; a weak D match, TRBD1 (6 bases). CDR3 length: 11 amino acids. V was clipped by 0 bases and J by 9 bases, with 6 bases between them. The germline gives CDR1 GTSNPN, CDR2 SVGIG (reference sequence). Here the CDR3 reads CAWSVQGEQFF. The CDR3 region has the DNA TGTGCCTGGAGTGTACAGGGTGAGCAGTTCTTC. The full variable domain, in which reference TRBV30 and TRBJ2-1 provide the parts outside the CDR3, is SQTIHQWPATLVQPVGSPLSLECTVEGTSNPNLYWYRQAAGRGLQLLFYSVGIGQISSEVPQNLSASRPQDRQFILSSKKLLLSDSGFYLCAWSVQGEQFFGPGTRLTVL.